These T cell receptor beta chains were read from a single sample in a study of CXCR3-negative and CXCR3-positive naive CD8 T cells. TCRdb re-called the 5' RACE reads, yielding one record per CDR3 amino acid sequence without DNA. This table holds about 98,000 distinct CDR3 sequences. The sequencing input was naive CXCR3+ CD8+ T cells from blood. The receptors stem from a human donor in good health. Some clones in this sample may be carry-over from other donors' samples. The CDR3 runs from the conserved cysteine through the conserved F or W. Fields, in order: J gene, V gene, CDR3 protein.

TRBJ1-5 TRBV6-2/TRBV6-3 CASTQGVEGQPQHF
TRBJ2-7 TRBV5-1 CASSLPWQGVYEQYF
TRBJ1-1 TRBV19 CASSRSASLNTEAFF
TRBJ2-1 TRBV10-2 CASSESGGDEQFF
TRBJ2-5 TRBV27 CASSPSSRETQYF
TRBJ2-3 TRBV12-3/TRBV12-4 CASSLGITGGADTQYF
TRBJ2-7 TRBV21-1 CASTLGTGAHEQYF
TRBJ1-1 TRBV20-1 CSARDGEGGDTEAFF
TRBJ1-2 TRBV7-9 CASSSGVYGYTF
TRBJ1-2 TRBV28 CASSSGVAPDYGYTF
TRBJ2-7 TRBV7-8 CASSFLGTTYEQYF
TRBJ2-3 TRBV28 CASSLQTDTQYF
TRBJ2-3 TRBV2 CASSVASGGRTTSTDTQYF
TRBJ2-2 TRBV20-1 CSARDYRRVPGELFF
TRBJ2-3 TRBV7-2 CASSQAADTQYF
TRBJ2-1 TRBV11-3 CASSSMHEQFF
TRBJ2-7 TRBV7-9 CASAKPPSGVAGTYEQYF
TRBJ2-7 TRBV29-1 CSVYISAGEQYF
TRBJ2-7 TRBV7-6 CASRPTGAGEQYF
TRBJ2-7 TRBV19 CASSIFYGPAYEQYF
TRBJ2-5 TRBV28 CASSSNPPGWGETQYF
TRBJ2-7 TRBV18 CASSPPDGQMDYEQYF
TRBJ2-4 TRBV6-5 CASSYEGRGHIQYF
TRBJ2-7 TRBV7-2 CASSLGGGSSYEQYF
TRBJ1-1 TRBV28 CASSPLNTEAFF
TRBJ2-1 TRBV7-9 CASSPAASSNEQFF
TRBJ1-4 TRBV7-9 CASSGWDSNEKLFF
TRBJ2-2 TRBV4-2 CASSQAGGFDTGELFF
TRBJ2-7 TRBV29-1 CSVEGGTNSYEQYF